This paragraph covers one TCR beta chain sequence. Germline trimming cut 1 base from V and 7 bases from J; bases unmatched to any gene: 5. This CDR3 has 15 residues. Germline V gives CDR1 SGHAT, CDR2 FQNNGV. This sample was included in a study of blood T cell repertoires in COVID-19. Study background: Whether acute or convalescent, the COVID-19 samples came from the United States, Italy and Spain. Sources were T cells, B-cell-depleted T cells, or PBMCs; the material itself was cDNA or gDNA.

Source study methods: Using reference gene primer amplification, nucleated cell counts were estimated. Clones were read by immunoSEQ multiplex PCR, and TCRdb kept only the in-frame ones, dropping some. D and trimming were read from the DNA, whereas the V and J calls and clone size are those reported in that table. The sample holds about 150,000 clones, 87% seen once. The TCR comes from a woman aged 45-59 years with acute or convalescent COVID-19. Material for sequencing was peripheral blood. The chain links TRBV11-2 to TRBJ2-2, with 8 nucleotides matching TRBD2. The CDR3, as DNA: TGTGCCAGCAGCTTAGCGGGGGGGCCCGGCGGGGAGCTGTTTTTT. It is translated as CASSLAGGPGGELFF.